This T cell receptor (beta chain) was recovered during a study of shared clonotypes between healthy human individuals. This CDR3 comprises 15 residues. V dropped 11 bases and J dropped 5; count of bases not matched to a gene: 16. CDR1 is SNHLY and CDR2 is FYNNEI in the germline V gene. TCRdb's table, derived via immunoSEQ multiplex PCR, lists solely in-frame clones and lacks some. The sample includes about 2.4 million clones, roughly nine tenths seen only once; the top ten take roughly 0.13%. The sample taken for sequencing was naive CD4+ T cells sorted from blood. Subset defined: CD45RA+ positively selected. The genes are TRBV2 and TRBJ1-2, with 8 bases lining up with TRBD1. The TCR was taken from a man aged 18 to 30 in good health. The CDR3 DNA reads TGTGCCCTACAAACGGACAGGGCTTTTGGATATGGCTACACCTTC. Translated, it gives CALQTDRAFGYGYTF. Complete variable domain (other parts from reference TRBV2 and TRBJ1-2): EPEVTQTPSHQVTQMGQEVILRCVPISNHLYFYWYRQILGQKVEFLVSFYNNEISEKSEIFDDQFSVERPDGSNFTLKIRSTKLEDSAMYFCALQTDRAFGYGYTFGSGTRLTVV.